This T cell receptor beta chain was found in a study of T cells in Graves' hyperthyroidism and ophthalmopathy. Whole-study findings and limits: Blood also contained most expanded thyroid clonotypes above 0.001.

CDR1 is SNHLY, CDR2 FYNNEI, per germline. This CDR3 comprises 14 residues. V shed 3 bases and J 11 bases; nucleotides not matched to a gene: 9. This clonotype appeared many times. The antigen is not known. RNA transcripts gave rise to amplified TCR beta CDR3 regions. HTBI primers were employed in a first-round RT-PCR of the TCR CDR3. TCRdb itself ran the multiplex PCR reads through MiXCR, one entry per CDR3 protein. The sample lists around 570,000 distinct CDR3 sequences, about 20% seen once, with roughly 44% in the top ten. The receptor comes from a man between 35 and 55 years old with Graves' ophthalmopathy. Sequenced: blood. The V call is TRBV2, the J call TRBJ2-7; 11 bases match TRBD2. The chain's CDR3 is CASSDAGTSGREYF. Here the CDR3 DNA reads TGTGCCAGCAGTGACGCCGGGACTAGCGGAAGGGAGTACTTC.